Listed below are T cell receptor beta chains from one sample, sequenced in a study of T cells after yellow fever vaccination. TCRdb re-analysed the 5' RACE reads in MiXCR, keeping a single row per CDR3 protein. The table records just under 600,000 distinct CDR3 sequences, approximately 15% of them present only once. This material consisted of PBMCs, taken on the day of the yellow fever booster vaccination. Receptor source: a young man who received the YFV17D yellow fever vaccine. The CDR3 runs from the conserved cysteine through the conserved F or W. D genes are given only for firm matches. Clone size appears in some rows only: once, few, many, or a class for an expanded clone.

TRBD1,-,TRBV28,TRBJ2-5,TGTGCCAGCAGGCTCGGACAGGGATACCAAGAGACCCAGTACTTC,CASRLGQGYQETQYF
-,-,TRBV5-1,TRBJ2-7,TGCGCCAGCAGCTTGGACCGATCCTACTACGAGCAGTACTTC,CASSLDRSYYEQYF
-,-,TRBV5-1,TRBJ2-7,TGCGCCAGCAGCTTGCCACCCCAGGGACACCAGTACTTC,CASSLPPQGHQYF
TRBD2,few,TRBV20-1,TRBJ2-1,TGCAGTGCTAGAGAAAGTAGCGGGGCGAACAATGAGCAGTTCTTC,CSARESSGANNEQFF
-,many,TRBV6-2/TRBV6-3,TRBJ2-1,TGTGCCAGCAGTTCCCCCTACAATGAGCAGTTCTTC,CASSSPYNEQFF
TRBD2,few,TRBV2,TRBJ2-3,TGTGCCAGCAGCTCTATAGCGGGAGTCGCGCAGTATTTT,CASSSIAGVAQYF
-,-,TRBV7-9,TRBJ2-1,TGTGCCAGCAGCTCCTCAAGCTTAGAGCAGTTCTTC,CASSSSSLEQFF
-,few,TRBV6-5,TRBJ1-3,TGTGCCAGCAGTTACTCGAAACGGGGAGGGCCTGGAAACACCATATATTTT,CASSYSKRGGPGNTIYF
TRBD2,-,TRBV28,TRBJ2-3,TGTGCCAGCAGGCTAACTAGCGGGAACACAGATACGCAGTATTTT,CASRLTSGNTDTQYF
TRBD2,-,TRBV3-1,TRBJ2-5,TGTGCCAGCAGCCAGACTAGCGCTTTAGAGACCCAGTACTTC,CASSQTSALETQYF
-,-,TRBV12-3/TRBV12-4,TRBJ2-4,TGTGCCAGCAGCCAAGGGGGAGGGATTGTAGCCAAAAACATTCAGTACTTC,CASSQGGGIVAKNIQYF
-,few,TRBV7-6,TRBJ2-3,TGTGCCAGCAGCCAACCCCTCGATACGCAGTATTTT,CASSQPLDTQYF
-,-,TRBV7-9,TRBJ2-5,TGTGCCAGCAGCTTGTGGGTTGGGGAGACCCAGTACTTC,CASSLWVGETQYF
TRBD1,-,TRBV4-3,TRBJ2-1,TGCGCCAGCAGCCAAGGTGCCGGGACAGGGAATACTGAGCAGTTCTTC,CASSQGAGTGNTEQFF
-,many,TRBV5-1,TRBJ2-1,TGCGCCAGCAGCTTGGAGGGGGTGTACAATGAGCAGTTCTTC,CASSLEGVYNEQFF
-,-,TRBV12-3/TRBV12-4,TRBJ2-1,TGTGCCAGCAGTTTGGGTCCTTGGGCCTACAATGAGCAGTTCTTC,CASSLGPWAYNEQFF
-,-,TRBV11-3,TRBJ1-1,TGTGCCAGCAGCTCCAGCCCGAACACTGAAGCTTTCTTT,CASSSSPNTEAFF
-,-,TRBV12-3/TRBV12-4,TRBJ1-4,TGTGCCAGCAGTTTATCCTTCCGAGAAAAACTGTTTTTT,CASSLSFREKLFF
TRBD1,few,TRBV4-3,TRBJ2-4,TGCGCCAGCAGCCAAGCGGGACAGAAAAACATTCAGTACTTC,CASSQAGQKNIQYF
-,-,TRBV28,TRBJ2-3,TGTGCCAGCAGTCCGACACAGGGAAGAATAAGCACAGATACGCAGTATTTT,CASSPTQGRISTDTQYF
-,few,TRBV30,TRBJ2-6,TGTGCCTGGAGTGTGCGCGGCAGCGGGGCCAACGTCCTGACTTTC,CAWSVRGSGANVLTF
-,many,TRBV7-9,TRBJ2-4,TGTGCCAGCAGCTTAGGTGACAAAGGAAACATTCAGTACTTC,CASSLGDKGNIQYF
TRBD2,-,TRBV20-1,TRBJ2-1,TGCAGTGCTTACGGGGACCTAGCGGGAGTTGATAATGAGCAGTTCTTC,CSAYGDLAGVDNEQFF
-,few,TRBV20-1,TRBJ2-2,TGCAGTGCTAAAAGGGGGGGAGGGCCGTTTACCGGGGAGCTGTTTTTT,CSAKRGGGPFTGELFF
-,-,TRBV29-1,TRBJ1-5,TGCAGCGTAACACTGGGGGGCAATCAGCCCCAGCATTTT,CSVTLGGNQPQHF
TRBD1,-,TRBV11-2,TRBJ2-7,TGTGCCAGCAGCTTAGGAGACAGGGGCGAGCAGTACTTC,CASSLGDRGEQYF
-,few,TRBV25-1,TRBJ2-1,TGTGCCAGCAGTGAGGAGGGGGGTTCCGACAATGAGCAGTTCTTC,CASSEEGGSDNEQFF
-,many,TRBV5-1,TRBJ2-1,TGCGCCAGCAGTCCTCAGGGTGATGAGCAGTTCTTC,CASSPQGDEQFF
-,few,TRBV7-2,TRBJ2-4,TGTGCCAGCAGCCTCAACCGACTGGGGGCCAAAAACATTCAGTACTTC,CASSLNRLGAKNIQYF
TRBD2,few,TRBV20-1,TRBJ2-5,TGCAGTGCAGACGGGGGGAGCGATATAACTCAAGAGACCCAGTACTTC,CSADGGSDITQETQYF
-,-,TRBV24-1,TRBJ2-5,TGTGCCACCAGTCCCGGACTCCCCGGACAAGAGACCCAGTACTTC,CATSPGLPGQETQYF
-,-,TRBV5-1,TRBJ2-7,TGCGCCAGCAGTGCCGGGACGGCGCCCTACGAGCAGTACTTC,CASSAGTAPYEQYF
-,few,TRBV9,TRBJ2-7,TGTGCCAGCAGCGCCAGGGAGCCCTCCTACGAGCAGTACTTC,CASSAREPSYEQYF
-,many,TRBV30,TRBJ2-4,TGTGCCTGCGTCCCGGGCAGATTAGCCAAAAACATTCAGTACTTC,CACVPGRLAKNIQYF
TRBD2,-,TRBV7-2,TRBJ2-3,TGTGCCAGCAGCGGAACTAGCGGGAGTCGTTCTGATACGCAGTATTTT,CASSGTSGSRSDTQYF
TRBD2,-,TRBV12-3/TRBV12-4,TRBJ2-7,TGTGCCAGCAGGCGTCTAGCGGGAGACGAGCAGTACTTC,CASRRLAGDEQYF
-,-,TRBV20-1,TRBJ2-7,TGCAGTGCTAGAGTGATGACACCCCCCTACGAGCAGTACTTC,CSARVMTPPYEQYF
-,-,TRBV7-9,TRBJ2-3,TGTGGCGGAAGCGACACAGATACGCAGTATTTT,CGGSDTDTQYF
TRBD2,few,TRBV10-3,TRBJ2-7,TGTGCCATCAGTGAGCGTACGGGGACTAGCGGGAGCGGGGAGCAGTACTTC,CAISERTGTSGSGEQYF
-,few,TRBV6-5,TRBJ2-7,TGTGCCAGCAGTTATCTTCGGTCCTACGAGCAGTACTTC,CASSYLRSYEQYF
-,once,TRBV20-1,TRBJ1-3,TGCAGTGCTAGTATGGGACGGCCGGCCAGCTCTGGAAACACCATATATTTT,CSASMGRPASSGNTIYF
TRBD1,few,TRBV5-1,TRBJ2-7,TGCGCCAGCAGCATGGGACAGGGGGCGAACGAGCAGTACTTC,CASSMGQGANEQYF
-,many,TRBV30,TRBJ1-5,TGTGCCTGGGGGATCGACAGTAGCAATCAGCCCCAGCATTTT,CAWGIDSSNQPQHF
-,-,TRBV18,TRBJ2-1,TGTGCCAGCTCACCTACCGGGAAGCGAACTGCCAATGAGCAGTTCTTC,CASSPTGKRTANEQFF
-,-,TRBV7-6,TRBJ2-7,TGTGCCAGCAGCCCTTACGGGGACGTGTACGAGCAGTACTTC,CASSPYGDVYEQYF
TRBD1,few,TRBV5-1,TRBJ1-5,TGCGCCAGCAGCACTACAGGGGATAGCAATCAGCCCCAGCATTTT,CASSTTGDSNQPQHF
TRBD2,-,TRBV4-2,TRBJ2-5,TGTGCCAGCAGCCAAGAGACGGGACTACATGAAGAGACCCAGTACTTC,CASSQETGLHEETQYF
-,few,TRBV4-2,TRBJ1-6,TGTGCCAGCAGCCAAGAGGCGGGGGACCCAAGGTCACCCCTCCACTTT,CASSQEAGDPRSPLHF
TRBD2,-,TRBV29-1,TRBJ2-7,TGCAGCGTGAGGACTAGCGGCTACGAGCAGTACTTC,CSVRTSGYEQYF
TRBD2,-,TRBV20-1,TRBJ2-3,TGCAGTGCTAGAGGTAGCGGGGGACCAGATACGCAGTATTTT,CSARGSGGPDTQYF